This T cell receptor beta chain was identified in a study of blood T cell repertoires in COVID-19 (dated by TCRdb to 2018 to 2021). In the study overall: Samples covering the acute and convalescent phases of COVID-19 were provided by collaborators in the United States, Italy and Spain. Nearly every sample came with metadata listing a de-identified subject ID, COVID-19 status, age in years and sex. Subjects who had been exposed to COVID-19, were actively infected with it, or had recovered from it provided the deeply sampled blood TCRbeta repertoires that made up the dataset. The repertoires were released in a freely available public database intended as a resource for research on the immune response to SARS-CoV-2. Where HLA class I and class II types were available, the types were taken from metadata supplied by the sample provider, not from assay-based typing. The prospective study material was composed of cDNA or gDNA derived from T cells, B-cell-depleted T cells, or PBMCs. The samples were drawn from the first 160 participants of the ongoing ImmuneRACE study and from 1,254 subjects provided by 6 global collaborators. The research as a whole found: The amount of clinical and demographic metadata varied by source and participant and was provided uncurated.

Collaborating institutions collected whole blood in K2EDTA tubes following their own protocols. For TCRbeta analysis, collaborators shipped samples as frozen whole blood, isolated PBMCs, or DNA extracted from either of those sample types. Details on this clone: It lacks a known antigen. The junction and the germline gene differ at one end; a read error may be behind it. Distinct nucleotide sequences in the sample also encode this CDR3.

CDR1 and CDR2 (LGHDT, YNNKEL) derive from the germline V gene (reference sequence). Inclusive of the bounding cysteine and phenylalanine, the CDR3 is 15 residues long. Just CDR3 DNA is preserved here, 45 bases in frame from base 1. TCRbeta CDR3 regions were amplified from genomic DNA by means of the immunoSEQ Assay, a bias-controlled multiplex PCR. As for the authors' bioinformatics: Within the assay, amplification of reference gene primers was used to estimate how many nucleated cells each sample contained. To quantify the absolute abundance of each unique TCRbeta CDR3 rearrangement, sequence reads were collapsed and filtered. For each sample, productive Simpson clonality was calculated as the square root of Simpson's diversity index across productive rearrangements. In TCRdb, the immuneACCESS table is reduced to in-frame sequences with V and J assigned. These tables do not hold every clone; where another copy was compared, an unresolved V gene accounts for under half, and the others remain unexplained. V, J and clone size were drawn from that table, and D and trimming were deduced from the DNA. The sample data list 95,000 to 110,000 clones, and 84% of these were observed just once. The ten largest clones take up around 12% of the sample.

The sequenced sample consisted of peripheral blood. The chain is made from TRBV3-1 (or the pseudogene TRBV3-2) and TRBJ1-3; the D gene is perhaps TRBD1, from 6 matching bases. The sequence came from a human donor in a cohort sampled during active COVID-19. CDR3 region: CASSQEGGNGNTIYF. The DNA sequence reads TGTGCCAGCAGTCAAGAGGGGGGGAATGGAAACACCATATATTTT.